The 30 T cell receptor beta chains below come from one sample, sequenced in a study of blood T cells in healthy people across ages. It was with a sample-barcoded 5' primer and a J-beta primer mix that a second PCR of about 7 to 12 cycles was run. TCRdb independently ran MiXCR on the 5' RACE reads; one entry per CDR3 protein. In the table there are about 400,000 distinct CDR3 sequences, more than 45% of which are singletons. Material for sequencing was blood. These receptors were obtained from a man in his sixties in good health.

The J gene is TRBJ2-3, the V gene TRBV11-2; 11 bases map to TRBD2. With V trimmed by 5 bases and J by 3 bases, 7 bases remained unmatched. The CDR3 totals 16 residues. CDR1 SGHAT and CDR2 FQNNGV come from the germline V gene. The CDR3 nucleotides are TGTGCCAGCAGCCTATTAGCGGGGGGGAAAACAGATACGCAGTATTTT. It translates to CASSLLAGGKTDTQYF.

In its sample, this clonotype was seen a few times. The chain couples TRBV9 to TRBJ2-7; D is perhaps TRBD2 (6 bases). Per germline, CDR1 SGDLS and CDR2 YYNGEE. This CDR3 is built from 16 residues. With 0 bases removed from V and 1 base from J, the gap between germline ends came to 14 bases. The CDR3 nucleotides are TGTGCCAGCAGCGTAGTGGCTAGCGCCCCATCCTACGAGCAGTACTTC. It yields the protein CASSVVASAPSYEQYF.

The chain combines TRBV29-1 with TRBJ1-5, with a possible D match to TRBD1 (6 bases). This CDR3 contains 13 residues. From germline, CDR1 is SQVTM and CDR2 ANQGSEA. V was shortened by 4 bases and J by 2 bases, with 9 bases between the two germline ends. This chain's CDR3 is CSVGGGGNQPQHF. CDR3 in DNA: TGCAGCGTTGGGGGGGGCGGCAATCAGCCCCAGCATTTT.

This clonotype was detected ten times or more. The chain is built from TRBV29-1 and TRBJ2-1, with D maybe TRBD2 (5 bases). Looked up from germline, CDR1 is SQVTM and CDR2 is ANQGSEA. With 3 bases removed from V and 10 bases from J, the gap between germline ends came to 13 bases. The CDR3 consists of 12 residues. The CDR3 nucleotides are TGCAGCGTTGACGAGCGACGGGGAGAGCAGTTCTTC. Its translation is CSVDERRGEQFF.

The rearrangement links TRBV7-2 to TRBJ2-7; D might be TRBD1 or TRBD2, each matching 6 bases. V was cut by 3 bases and J by 5 bases, with 17 bases left in between. The germline V gene encodes CDR1 SGHTA and CDR2 FQGNSA. The CDR3 totals 15 residues. The CDR3 DNA reads TGTGCCAGCAGCTTCAAGCCGGGGGCGCGTCACGAGCAGTACTTC. It translates to CASSFKPGARHEQYF.

In this sample, this clonotype turned up many times. This chain uses TRBV19 with TRBJ1-5; D is ambiguous. Between the trimmed V and J ends, which lost 5 bases and 1 base, there was a span of 9 bases. Germline V gene sequence: CDR1 LNHDA, CDR2 SQIVND (reference sequence). The CDR3 loop spans 14 amino acids. The CDR3 sequence is CASSSVASNQPQHF. For the CDR3, the DNA is TGTGCCAGTAGTTCTGTGGCCAGCAATCAGCCCCAGCATTTT.

The genes are TRBV20-1 and TRBJ1-2, with 8 bases fitting TRBD1. The CDR3 consists of 14 residues. CDR1 is DFQATT and CDR2 is SNEGSKA in the germline V gene (reference sequence). V lost 2 bases, J lost 7 bases, and 9 bases stayed unmatched. In nucleotides, the CDR3 is TGCAGTGCTAGACGGCAGGGGGCGATTTCTGGCTACACCTTC. Its translation: CSARRQGAISGYTF.

The genes are TRBV20-1 and TRBJ2-1; 9 bases match TRBD1. CDR1 is DFQATT and CDR2 is SNEGSKA in the germline V gene (reference sequence). V lost 3 bases, J lost 2 bases, and 2 bases stayed unmatched. The CDR3 covers 14 residues. CDR3 in amino acids: CSASRDRAYNEQFF. CDR3 nucleotide sequence: TGCAGTGCTAGCCGGGACAGGGCCTACAATGAGCAGTTCTTC.

This clonotype appeared a single time. The chain uses TRBV9 and TRBJ2-1; D possibly uses TRBD1 or TRBD2 (5 bases each). The germline gives CDR1 SGDLS, CDR2 YYNGEE. Trimming removed 4 bases at V and 4 bases at J, with 15 bases between. The CDR3 length is 15 residues. CDR3 loop: CASSPTRGAYNEQFF. The DNA of the CDR3 is TGTGCCAGCAGCCCGACGAGGGGCGCATACAATGAGCAGTTCTTC.

The chain employs TRBV7-3 and TRBJ2-6, with unresolved D. Between the trimmed V and J ends, which lost 1 base and 1 base, there was a span of 5 bases. The V gene's germline CDR1 is SGHTA and CDR2 FQGTGA. The CDR3 consists of 15 residues. As DNA, the CDR3 is TGTGCCAGCAGCTTAATAGCATCTGGGGCCAACGTCCTGACTTTC. Residues: CASSLIASGANVLTF.

This clonotype was counted once. The junction and the germline gene differ at one end; a read error may be behind it. The rearrangement uses TRBV29-1 and TRBJ2-5; 8 positions agree with TRBD1. CDR1 and CDR2 (germline): SQVTM, ANQGSEA. This CDR3 has 13 residues. The CDR3 nucleotides are TGCAGCGGCCTGACAGGGGTCCAAGAGATCCAGTACTTC. Residues: CSGLTGVQEIQYF.

The chain uses TRBV20-1 and TRBJ2-5; the match to TRBD2 covers 10 bases. This CDR3 spans 14 amino acids. Germline trimming cut 5 bases from V and 7 bases from J; bases unmatched to any gene: 10. The germline V gene has CDR1 DFQATT and CDR2 SNEGSKA (reference sequence). Here the CDR3 DNA reads TGCAGTGCTGGAGTAGCGGGGGGTGTTAGGACCCAGTACTTC. This codes for CSAGVAGGVRTQYF.

This CDR3 reads CASSLDKYNEQYF. CDR3 in DNA: TGTGCCAGCAGCTTGGACAAGTACAATGAGCAGTACTTC. The chain has TRBV7-2 and TRBJ2-1; the D gene is possibly TRBD1 (5 bases). The J call may be faulty, since TRBJ2-7 better matches the DNA end. This CDR3 has 13 residues. Germline V gene sequence: CDR1 SGHTA, CDR2 FQGNSA.

This clonotype was picked up one time. The chain recombines TRBV6-5 with TRBJ1-1; D is unresolved. Germline CDR1 is MNHEY and CDR2 is SVGAGI. The V end was cut by 5 bases, the J end by 1 base, with 11 bases between. The CDR3 has 14 residues. The CDR3, as DNA: TGTGCCAGCAGTCCACGGAGTTCGAACACTGAAGCTTTCTTT. Translating it yields CASSPRSSNTEAFF.

The sample holds a few counts of this clonotype. The chain combines TRBV4-1 with TRBJ1-4; D is unclear. Germline CDR1 MGHRA, CDR2 YSYEKL. Trimming took 0 bases from V and 13 from J, leaving 18 bases between them. The CDR3 has 15 amino acids. The CDR3 loop is CASSQEGRFGVRLFF. Here the CDR3 DNA reads TGCGCCAGCAGCCAAGAAGGACGGTTCGGGGTAAGACTGTTTTTT.

Ten or more counts support this clonotype. The chain is built from TRBV29-1 and TRBJ2-2, with a weak D call TRBD2 (5 bases). V shed 4 bases and J shed 0 bases, with 6 bases lying between them. Germline V CDR1 and CDR2: SQVTM, ANQGSEA. CDR3 size: 13 residues. The CDR3 sequence: CSVGSANTGELFF. In DNA, the CDR3 is TGCAGCGTTGGTAGCGCGAACACCGGGGAGCTGTTTTTT.

In DNA, the CDR3 is TGTGCCAGCAGTTTTAGGGGGTCGGAAGAGACCCAGTACTTC. This sequence encodes CASSFRGSEETQYF. This sequence joins TRBV12-3 or TRBV12-4 and TRBJ2-7, with a tentative D call TRBD1 (6 bases). The DNA end is a closer match to TRBJ2-5, so the J assignment may be wrong. This CDR3 region has 14 residues.

The chain combines TRBV20-1 with TRBJ2-7; no clear D gene. This CDR3 contains 13 residues. V was clipped by 6 bases and J by 2 bases, with 14 bases between them. In germline, CDR1 is DFQATT, CDR2 SNEGSKA (reference sequence). The CDR3 bases are TGCAGTGCCGTCGGTGGTAGGCCCTACGAGCAGTACTTC. Its protein is CSAVGGRPYEQYF.

The CDR3 here is CASSQEMVRDRRNYGYTF. In DNA, the CDR3 is TGTGCCAGCAGCCAAGAAATGGTACGGGACCGAAGAAACTATGGCTACACCTTC. The chain has TRBV4-2 and TRBJ1-2; TRBD1 might be the D (5 bases). Germline-derived CDR1 and CDR2 are LGHNA and YNFKEQ. The ends were cut back, 0 bases at V and 2 bases at J, with 19 bases in the middle. The CDR3 extends over 18 amino acids.

This clonotype was observed a few times. J is TRBJ2-1 and V is TRBV7-3, with 7 bases matching TRBD1. The CDR3 length is 13 residues. The germline V gene encodes CDR1 SGHTA and CDR2 FQGTGA. The V and J ends lost 4 bases and 10 bases, in that order; junction bases with no gene match: 7. The CDR3 nucleotides are TGTGCCAGCAGCTCACAGGGGTCGAGGGAGCAGTTCTTC. It is translated as CASSSQGSREQFF.

Turning to this clonotype: A much larger clone differs by one base, so this may be a read error. J is TRBJ2-7 and V is TRBV6-5, with a weak D call TRBD1 (6 bases). CDR3 length equals 15 residues. CDR1 MNHEY and CDR2 SVGAGI come from the germline V gene. Trimming stripped 6 bases from V and 0 bases from J, with 15 bases between. The CDR3 DNA sequence: TGTGCCAGCAGACACGCGACAGGAAGCTCCTACGAGCAGTACTTC. Translated, it gives CASRHATGSSYEQYF.

The genes are TRBV20-1 and TRBJ2-7; 7 bases line up with TRBD1. Germline assignment: CDR1 DFQATT and CDR2 SNEGSKA (reference sequence). The CDR3 totals 14 residues. Germline trimming cut 0 bases from V and 7 bases from J; bases unmatched to any gene: 9. In DNA form, the CDR3 reads TGCAGTGCTAGAGATGGGGCAGGGGGAAGGGAGCAGTACTTC. Translating it yields CSARDGAGGREQYF.

This clonotype showed up just once. A read error may account for a junction end that differs from germline. The chain has TRBV10-3 and TRBJ2-7, with D perhaps TRBD2 (5 bases). The CDR3 contains 15 residues. Per the germline V gene, CDR1 is ENHRY and CDR2 is SYGVKD. The CDR3 DNA sequence: TGTGCCATCAATGAGGGCCCAACAGAGCTCTACGAGCAGTACTTC. Its translation is CAINEGPTELYEQYF.

This clonotype was recorded at least ten times. The J gene is TRBJ1-2, the V gene TRBV6-1; no clear D gene. Germline CDR1 MNHNS, CDR2 SASEGT. The V and J ends lost 2 bases and 4 bases respectively, with 14 bases between them. This CDR3 has 15 amino acids. The CDR3 DNA sequence: TGTGCCAGCAGTGAATTTCAGGCAGTGACCTATGGCTACACCTTC. This codes for CASSEFQAVTYGYTF.

This clonotype has only a few counts. The V and J genes are TRBV7-2 and TRBJ2-4; 7 bases fit TRBD1. The V gene end was trimmed by 5 bases and the J gene end by 1 base; junction bases not matched to a gene: 5. Germline CDR1 and CDR2: SGHTA and FQGNSA. The CDR3 spans 15 residues. The DNA of the CDR3 is TGTGCCAGCAGCCCCAAGGGGGCGGCCAAAAACATTCAGTACTTC. This sequence encodes CASSPKGAAKNIQYF. The whole variable domain, filled in from reference TRBV7-2 and TRBJ2-4, reads GAGVSQSPSNKVTEKGKDVELRCDPISGHTALYWYRQSLGQGLEFLIYFQGNSAPDKSGLPSDRFSAERTGGSVSTLTIQRTQQEDSAVYLCASSPKGAAKNIQYFGAGTRLSVL.

Regarding this clonotype: Being one base from a much bigger clone, this may be a read error. This chain joins TRBV9 and TRBJ1-1; D is undetermined. V gave up 3 bases and J gave up 1 base, with 13 bases separating them. Germline CDR1 and CDR2: SGDLS and YYNGEE. The length of the CDR3 is 15 residues. CDR3 bases: TGTGCCAGCAGCGCCTTCCGCAACGGGAACACTGAAGCTTTCTTT. It specifies CASSAFRNGNTEAFF.

The sample holds many counts of this clonotype. A much larger clone lies one base from this, so it may be a read error. This chain links TRBV11-2 with TRBJ2-5; TRBD2 aligns across 10 bases. Germline CDR1 SGHAT, CDR2 FQNNGV. Trimming took 5 bases from V and 3 from J; bases not matched to a gene: 3. The CDR3 runs to 14 residues. CDR3 bases: TGTGCCAGCAGCGTAACTAGCGGGAAAGAGACCCAGTACTTC. Translating gives CASSVTSGKETQYF. The full variable domain, its missing parts supplied by reference TRBV11-2 and TRBJ2-5, is EAGVAQSPRYKIIEKRQSVAFWCNPISGHATLYWYQQILGQGPKLLIQFQNNGVVDDSQLPKDRFSAERLKGVDSTLKIQPAKLEDSAVYLCASSVTSGKETQYFGPGTRLLVL.

The chain carries TRBV30 and TRBJ2-5; D unresolved. This CDR3 comprises 13 residues. V was clipped by 0 bases and J by 13 bases, with 18 bases between them. Germline-derived CDR1 and CDR2 are GTSNPN and SVGIG (reference sequence). The CDR3 DNA follows: TGTGCCTGGAGTGTGGGGTATTCGGATGAGCGGTACTTC. Protein sequence: CAWSVGYSDERYF.

This clonotype was counted at least ten times. The chain combines TRBV6-2 or TRBV6-3 with TRBJ2-1, with 10 bases lining up with TRBD2. V shed 7 bases and J 7 bases; nucleotides not matched to a gene: 7. The CDR3 is made up of 14 amino acids. The germline gives CDR1 MNHEY, CDR2 SVGEGT. CDR3 DNA: TGTGCCAGCACCCAGGTAGCGGGAGGTAATGAGCAGTTCTTC. The encoded protein is CASTQVAGGNEQFF.

This chain joins TRBV12-3 or TRBV12-4 and TRBJ1-4; 9 nucleotides agree with TRBD1. V dropped 5 bases and J dropped 5; count of bases not matched to a gene: 9. The length of the CDR3 is 16 residues. In DNA form, the CDR3 reads TGTGCCAGCAGTCCCATGCGGACAGGGGCGAATGAAAAACTGTTTTTT. Its protein is CASSPMRTGANEKLFF.